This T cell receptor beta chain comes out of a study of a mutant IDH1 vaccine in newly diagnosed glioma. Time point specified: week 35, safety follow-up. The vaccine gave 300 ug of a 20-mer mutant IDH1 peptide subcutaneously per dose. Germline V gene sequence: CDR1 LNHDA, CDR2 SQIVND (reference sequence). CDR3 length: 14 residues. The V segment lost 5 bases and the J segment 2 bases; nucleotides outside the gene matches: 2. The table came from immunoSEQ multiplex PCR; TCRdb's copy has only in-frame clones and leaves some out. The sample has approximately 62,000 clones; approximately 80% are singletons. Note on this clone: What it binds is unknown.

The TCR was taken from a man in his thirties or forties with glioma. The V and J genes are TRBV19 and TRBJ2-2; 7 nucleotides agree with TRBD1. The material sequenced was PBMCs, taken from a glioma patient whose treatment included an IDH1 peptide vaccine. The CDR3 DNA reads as TGTGCCAGTAGTTGGGACAGCAACACCGGGGAGCTGTTTTTT. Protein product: CASSWDSNTGELFF.